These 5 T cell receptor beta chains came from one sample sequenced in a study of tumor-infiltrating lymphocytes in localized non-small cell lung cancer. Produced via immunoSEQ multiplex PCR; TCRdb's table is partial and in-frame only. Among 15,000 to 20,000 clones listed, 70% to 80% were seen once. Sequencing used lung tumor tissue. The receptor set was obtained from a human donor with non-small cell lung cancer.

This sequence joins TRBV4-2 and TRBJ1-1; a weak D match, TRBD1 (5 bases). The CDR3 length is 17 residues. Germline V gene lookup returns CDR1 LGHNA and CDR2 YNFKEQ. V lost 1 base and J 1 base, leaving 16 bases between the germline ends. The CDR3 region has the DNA TGTGCCAGCAGCCAAGTCCCAGCACGGGGCCCGAACACTGAAGCTTTCTTT. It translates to CASSQVPARGPNTEAFF.

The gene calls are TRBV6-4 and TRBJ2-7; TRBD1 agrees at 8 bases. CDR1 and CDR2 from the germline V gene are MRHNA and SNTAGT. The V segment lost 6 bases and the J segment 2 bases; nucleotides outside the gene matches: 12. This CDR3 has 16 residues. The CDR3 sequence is CASRPRTGRFPYEQYF. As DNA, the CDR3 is TGTGCCAGCAGACCTCGGACAGGGAGATTTCCCTACGAGCAGTACTTC.

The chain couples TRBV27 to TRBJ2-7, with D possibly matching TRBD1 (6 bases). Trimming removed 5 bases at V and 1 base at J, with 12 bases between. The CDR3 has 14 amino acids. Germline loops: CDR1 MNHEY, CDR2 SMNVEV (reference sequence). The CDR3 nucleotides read TGTGCCAGCAGTACAGGGATCGGGTCCTACGAGCAGTACTTC. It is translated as CASSTGIGSYEQYF.

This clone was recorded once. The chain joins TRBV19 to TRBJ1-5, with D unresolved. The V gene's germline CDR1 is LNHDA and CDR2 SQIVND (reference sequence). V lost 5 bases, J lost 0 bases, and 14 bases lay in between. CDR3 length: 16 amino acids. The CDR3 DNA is TGTGCCAGTAGTTCCGGACTGCTCTATAGCAATCAGCCCCAGCATTTT. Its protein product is CASSSGLLYSNQPQHF.

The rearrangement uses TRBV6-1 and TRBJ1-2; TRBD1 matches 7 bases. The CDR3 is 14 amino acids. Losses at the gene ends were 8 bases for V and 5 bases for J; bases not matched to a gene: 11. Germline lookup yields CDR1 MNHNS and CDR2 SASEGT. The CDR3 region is CASSTRGDSYGYTF. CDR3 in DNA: TGTGCCAGCTCTACCAGAGGGGACAGTTATGGCTACACCTTC.